Listed below are T cell receptor beta chains from one sample, sequenced in a study of cytomegalovirus exposure and HLA in healthy donors. TCRdb's table, derived via immunoSEQ multiplex PCR, lists solely in-frame clones and lacks some. The listing contains 150,000 or so clones. The sequenced sample consisted of PBMCs. These receptors were collected from a woman in her sixties in good health and CMV-seronegative. CDR3s include the opening cysteine and the closing phenylalanine or tryptophan. Fields, in order: CDR3 DNA, CDR3 protein, V gene, D gene, J gene. The D gene is left open where the match is weak.

CDR3nt: TGTGCCAGCAGCATCAGACAGGGCATGAACACTGAAGCTTTCTTT
CDR3aa: CASSIRQGMNTEAFF
v_gene: TRBV7-9
d_gene: TRBD1
j_gene: TRBJ1-1

CDR3nt: TGTGCCAGCAGTGGGGGACAGGGCCGAGGTTTAACCTACGAGCAGTACTTC
CDR3aa: CASSGGQGRGLTYEQYF
v_gene: TRBV2
d_gene: TRBD1
j_gene: TRBJ2-7

CDR3nt: TGTGCCTGGAGTCCTGACCGGGGAAACATTCAGTACTTC
CDR3aa: CAWSPDRGNIQYF
v_gene: TRBV30
d_gene: -
j_gene: TRBJ2-4

CDR3nt: TGTGCTAGTGGCCTAGCCCTGCTCGTGAAACAGGGAGTTGGCACTGAAGCTTTCTTT
CDR3aa: CASGLALLVKQGVGTEAFF
v_gene: TRBV12-5
d_gene: -
j_gene: TRBJ1-1

CDR3nt: TGTGCCAGCAGTGAAAGCGGAAATAATGAAAAACTGTTTTTT
CDR3aa: CASSESGNNEKLFF
v_gene: TRBV6-5
d_gene: -
j_gene: TRBJ1-4

CDR3nt: TGCAGCGTTGGGGGGGGCGCAGAGACCCAGTACTTC
CDR3aa: CSVGGGAETQYF
v_gene: TRBV29-1
d_gene: -
j_gene: TRBJ2-5

CDR3nt: TGTGCCAGCAGCCGGGGACAGGGGAATTACGAGCAGTACTTC
CDR3aa: CASSRGQGNYEQYF
v_gene: TRBV7-3
d_gene: TRBD1
j_gene: TRBJ2-7

CDR3nt: TGTGCCAGCAGCACGGGACTAGCGGGGGGGCAAGAGCAGTACTTC
CDR3aa: CASSTGLAGGQEQYF
v_gene: TRBV7-2
d_gene: TRBD2
j_gene: TRBJ2-7

CDR3nt: TGTGCCAGCAGTGTAACCGGGGTAGGGCCGTTGGGCTATGGCTACACCTTC
CDR3aa: CASSVTGVGPLGYGYTF
v_gene: TRBV6-1
d_gene: -
j_gene: TRBJ1-2

CDR3nt: TGTGCCAGCAGCTATCAGGGCTACGAGCAGTACTTC
CDR3aa: CASSYQGYEQYF
v_gene: TRBV7-2
d_gene: -
j_gene: TRBJ2-7

CDR3nt: TGTGCCAGCAGCCCCACAGGGATGGAGTTCTGGAACACTGAAGCTTTCTTT
CDR3aa: CASSPTGMEFWNTEAFF
v_gene: TRBV27
d_gene: -
j_gene: TRBJ1-1

CDR3nt: TGTGCCAGCTCACCAGTCGGACAGGGCAATCAGCCCCAGCATTTT
CDR3aa: CASSPVGQGNQPQHF
v_gene: TRBV18
d_gene: TRBD1
j_gene: TRBJ1-5

CDR3nt: TGTGCCAGCAGCTTAGGATCCCCCAGCGGGGGCACAGATACGCAGTATTTT
CDR3aa: CASSLGSPSGGTDTQYF
v_gene: TRBV13
d_gene: TRBD2
j_gene: TRBJ2-3

CDR3nt: TGCAGCGTTCTCACAGGGGAGGAGGATGGCTACACCTTC
CDR3aa: CSVLTGEEDGYTF
v_gene: TRBV29-1
d_gene: TRBD1
j_gene: TRBJ1-2

CDR3nt: TGTGCCAGCAGCTTAGTACAGGTGCGGGGTGAGCAGTTCTTC
CDR3aa: CASSLVQVRGEQFF
v_gene: TRBV7-8
d_gene: -
j_gene: TRBJ2-1

CDR3nt: TGTGCCAGCAGTTACTCGGGGACAGAAGAGACCCAGTACTTC
CDR3aa: CASSYSGTEETQYF
v_gene: TRBV6-5
d_gene: TRBD1
j_gene: TRBJ2-5

CDR3nt: TGCGCCAGCAGTGAGGACAGGGGATTCTCCTACAATGAGCAGTTCTTC
CDR3aa: CASSEDRGFSYNEQFF
v_gene: TRBV10-1
d_gene: TRBD1
j_gene: TRBJ2-1

CDR3nt: TGTGCCAGCAGGTCAGAGGGTGGCTACGAGCAGTACTTC
CDR3aa: CASRSEGGYEQYF
v_gene: TRBV7-3
d_gene: -
j_gene: TRBJ2-7

CDR3nt: TGTGCCAGCAGCTTAGTAAACAGGGGGATAGTCAATTCACCCCTCCACTTT
CDR3aa: CASSLVNRGIVNSPLHF
v_gene: TRBV7-8
d_gene: TRBD1
j_gene: TRBJ1-6

CDR3nt: TGTGCCAGCAGTCTGACTAGCGGGAGGATAGATACGCAGTATTTT
CDR3aa: CASSLTSGRIDTQYF
v_gene: TRBV2
d_gene: TRBD2
j_gene: TRBJ2-3

CDR3nt: TGCGCCAGCAGCTTTGATTCGGGTTCACACAATGAGCAGTTCTTC
CDR3aa: CASSFDSGSHNEQFF
v_gene: TRBV5-1
d_gene: -
j_gene: TRBJ2-1

CDR3nt: TGCGCCAGCAGCTGGGGGTCTGGGACAGGAGGAACTGAAGCTTTCTTT
CDR3aa: CASSWGSGTGGTEAFF
v_gene: TRBV5-1
d_gene: TRBD1
j_gene: TRBJ1-1

CDR3nt: TGCGCCAGCAGCCAAGATGATGCGAGACAGGGAATGGGCTACGAGCAGTACTTC
CDR3aa: CASSQDDARQGMGYEQYF
v_gene: TRBV4-1
d_gene: TRBD1
j_gene: TRBJ2-7

CDR3nt: TGCAGCGTTGATCGGGGGAATGAAGCTTTCTTT
CDR3aa: CSVDRGNEAFF
v_gene: TRBV29-1
d_gene: -
j_gene: TRBJ1-1

CDR3nt: TGTGCCATCGCCGGGACAGGGGACAATGAGCAGTTCTTC
CDR3aa: CAIAGTGDNEQFF
v_gene: TRBV6-6
d_gene: TRBD1
j_gene: TRBJ2-1

CDR3nt: TGCGCCAGCAGCCAACCCTCAGGGGCAAATCAGCCCCAGCATTTT
CDR3aa: CASSQPSGANQPQHF
v_gene: TRBV4-1
d_gene: -
j_gene: TRBJ1-5

CDR3nt: TGTGCCAGCAGCTTATCAGGGAATCAGCCCCAGCATTTT
CDR3aa: CASSLSGNQPQHF
v_gene: TRBV5-4
d_gene: -
j_gene: TRBJ1-5

CDR3nt: TGCGCCAGCAGCTGGGCTCCGGATCAGCCCCAGCATTTT
CDR3aa: CASSWAPDQPQHF
v_gene: TRBV5-1
d_gene: -
j_gene: TRBJ1-5

CDR3nt: TGCGCCAGCAGCGTACCGGGACTAGGATACACAGATACGCAGTATTTT
CDR3aa: CASSVPGLGYTDTQYF
v_gene: TRBV5-1
d_gene: TRBD2
j_gene: TRBJ2-3